This T cell receptor (beta chain) is from a study of T cell responses to AZD1222 COVID-19 vaccine. General study points: Donors, mostly white British, included more females; clonal diversity was possibly underestimated.

Points on this clone: Its specificity is not known.

The assay was immunoSEQ multiplex PCR, and TCRdb's table has in-frame clones only and misses some. The repertoire holds 150,000 or so clones, with approximately 88% as singletons. There are 14 residues in the CDR3. CDR1 is ENHRY, CDR2 SYGVKD, per germline. The V gene lost 3 bases and the J gene lost 1 base, with 6 bases spanning the gap. This specimen consisted of peripheral blood, obtained on day 0 of AZD1222 vaccination. The chain recombines TRBV10-3 with TRBJ2-2; D is unclear. The source of this sequence is an adult in good health. CDR3 amino acids: CAISEPGNTGELFF. The CDR3, as DNA: TGTGCCATCAGTGAACCAGGGAACACCGGGGAGCTGTTTTTT.